These 9 T cell receptor beta chains share one sample of origin, sequenced in a study of tumor and adjacent non-tumor tissue in lung cancer. This sample's RNA came from whole unsorted tissue. The normal lung tissue was taken more than 3 cm from the tumor edge. The library came from three nested PCR rounds adapted from ARM-PCR protocols. MiXCR was run by TCRdb on the multiplex PCR reads, yielding one entry per CDR3 protein. This repertoire shows around 60,000 distinct CDR3 sequences, about 55% found once; its top ten account for about 32%. Material for sequencing was distant non-tumor lung tissue. The source is a man aged 70 or older with non-small cell lung cancer.

A word on this clonotype: A much larger clone differs by one base, so this may be a read error. The DNA of the CDR3 is TGTGCCAGCAGTATTCACAGGGGAACCGGGGAGCTGTCTTTT. Amino acids: CASSIHRGTGELSF. This chain joins TRBV6-1 and TRBJ2-2; 7 nucleotides line up with TRBD1. The CDR3 sequence is 14 residues long. Germline CDR1 and CDR2: MNHNS and SASEGT.

The CDR3, as DNA: TGTGCAAACAGCCCCCGCCTTGGCGAGCAGTACTTC. Its protein is CANSPRLGEQYF. The rearrangement links TRBV7-9 to TRBJ2-7; D not certain. Germline V CDR1 and CDR2: SEHNR, FQNEAQ (reference sequence). This CDR3 is built from 12 residues.

Remarks on this clonotype: Given a much more abundant clone one base away, this may be a read error. This sequence joins TRBV4-1 and TRBJ1-3; D gene unclear. CDR3 length: 15 residues. The V gene's germline CDR1 is MGHRA and CDR2 YSYEKL. The CDR3 protein is CASSTYSTSGNTLYF. CDR3 bases: TGCGCCAGCAGCACGTACAGTACCTCTGGAAACACCTTATATTTT.

As for this clonotype: It is likely a read error, because the conserved phenylalanine at the end of the CDR3 is missing. The chain employs TRBV4-1 and TRBJ1-6, with unresolved D. From germline, CDR1 is MGHRA and CDR2 YSYEKL. The CDR3 is made up of 15 amino acids. For the CDR3, the DNA is TGCGCCAGCAACCAAGATCGCGAACGACTTTCACCCCTCCACTTA. This translates into CASNQDRERLSPLHL.

Concerning this clonotype: This may come from a read error, since a much larger clone is one base off. This chain joins TRBV12-3 or TRBV12-4 and TRBJ1-1, with 8 bases that match TRBD1. The CDR3 runs to 14 residues. Trimming removed 10 bases from V and 1 base from J; junction bases left unmatched: 8. The CDR3 nucleotides read TGTGCCAACAGCCGGACAGGGAGGAACACTGAAGCTTTCTTT. Translating it yields CANSRTGRNTEAFF.

In this sample, this clonotype turned up many times. The rearrangement uses TRBV6-5 and TRBJ2-5; 8 bases align to TRBD1. V lost 6 bases and J lost 4; bases outside the gene matches: 4. Germline lookup yields CDR1 MNHEY and CDR2 SVGAGI. This CDR3 has 13 residues. Here the CDR3 reads CASSRGTGETQYF. CDR3 DNA sequence: TGTGCCAGCAGCAGAGGGACAGGAGAGACCCAGTACTTC.

Turning to this clonotype: One end of the junction is discordant with germline, which a read error may explain. The chain carries TRBV5-1 and TRBJ2-1; D is ambiguous. This CDR3 has 17 residues. Looked up from germline, CDR1 is SGHRS and CDR2 is YFSETQ. The CDR3 reads CASILDGLGRSYNEQFF. DNA for the CDR3: TGCGCCAGCATCTTGGATGGGTTGGGTCGCTCCTATAATGAGCAGTTCTTC.

This clonotype occurred a few times. This sequence may be a read error, since a much larger clone differs from it by one base. The chain couples TRBV6-1 to TRBJ2-6, with D uncertain. V was cut by 7 bases and J by 0 bases, with 13 bases left in between. The CDR3 covers 16 residues. Germline V gene data show CDR1 as MNHNS and CDR2 as SASEGT. CDR3 nucleotide sequence: TGTGCCAGCAATGGAAACATGCGCTCTGGGGCCAACGTCCTGACTTTC. Translation: CASNGNMRSGANVLTF.

Regarding this clonotype: Possible read error: a much larger clone is one base away. This chain uses TRBV11-3 with TRBJ2-3; the match to TRBD1 covers 10 bases. Germline V gives CDR1 SGHNT, CDR2 YENEEA. CDR3 length: 15 amino acids. CDR3 amino acids: CASSSDRGRTGTQYF. DNA for the CDR3: TGTGCCAGCAGCTCGGACAGGGGGAGGACAGGTACGCAGTATTTT.